This T cell receptor (beta chain) was recovered during a study of blood T cells in healthy people across ages. General observations from the study: Diversity estimated from one million T cells was considered an underestimate. TCR beta diversity, measured per million T cells, fell in a roughly linear way with age. It was not possible, with unsorted PBMCs, to conclusively compare naive and antigen-experienced cells.

Total RNA was extracted at no less than 6 micrograms per sample. Turning to this clonotype: What it binds is not known.

V trimming: 8 bases; J trimming: 5 bases; junction bases outside the gene matches: 8. The CDR3 covers 13 residues. PCR was performed a second time for about 7 to 12 cycles using a sample-barcoded 5' primer and a J-beta primer mix. Each CDR3 protein gets one entry after TCRdb re-called the 5' RACE reads with MiXCR. Found here are 850,000 to 1,100,000 distinct CDR3 sequences, roughly two fifths of them singletons; the top ten hold about an eighth. The clonotype originates from a man between 18 and 35 years old in good health. The chain has TRBV12-3 or TRBV12-4 and TRBJ1-2; TRBD1 matches 7 bases. The sample taken for sequencing was blood. CDR3 residues: CASGLTGIYGYTF. CDR3 nucleotide sequence: TGTGCCAGCGGTCTGACAGGGATATATGGCTACACCTTC.